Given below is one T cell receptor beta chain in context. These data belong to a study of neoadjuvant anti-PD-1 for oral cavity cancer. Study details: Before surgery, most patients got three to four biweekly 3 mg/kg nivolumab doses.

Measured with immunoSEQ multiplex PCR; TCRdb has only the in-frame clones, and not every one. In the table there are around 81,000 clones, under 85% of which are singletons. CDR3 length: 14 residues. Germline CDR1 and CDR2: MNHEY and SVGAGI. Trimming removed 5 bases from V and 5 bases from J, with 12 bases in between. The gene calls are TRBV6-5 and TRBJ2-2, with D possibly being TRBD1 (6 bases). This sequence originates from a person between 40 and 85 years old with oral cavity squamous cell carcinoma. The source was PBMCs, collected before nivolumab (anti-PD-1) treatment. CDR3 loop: CASSRGHLTGELFF. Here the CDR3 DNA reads TGTGCCAGCAGTCGGGGACATCTGACCGGGGAGCTGTTTTTT.